The 4 T cell receptor beta chains reported below all come from one sample, sequenced in a study of blood T cell repertoires in COVID-19. The repertoire was sequenced with immunoSEQ multiplex PCR; TCRdb's copy has only in-frame clones and lacks some. The sample holds approximately 54,000 clones; more than 70% are singletons and the top ten take roughly 4%. The source material was peripheral blood. Source of these receptors: an elderly man with active COVID-19.

The genes are TRBV5-4 and TRBJ2-2; D is unclear. This CDR3 region has 15 residues. Germline V gene sequence: CDR1 SGHNT, CDR2 YYREEE (reference sequence). V lost 1 base to trimming and J lost 0 bases, with 7 bases between them. DNA of the CDR3: TGTGCCAGCAGCTTGACAGCCTCGAACACCGGGGAGCTGTTTTTT. Amino acid sequence: CASSLTASNTGELFF.

This chain joins TRBV28 and TRBJ2-7, with 11 bases fitting TRBD1. CDR1 is MDHEN, CDR2 SYDVKM, per germline. The CDR3 sequence is 15 residues long. Losses at the gene ends were 6 bases for V and 4 bases for J; bases not matched to a gene: 8. The CDR3 reads CASSSTGTGGYEQYF. The CDR3, as DNA: TGTGCCAGCAGCAGTACCGGGACAGGGGGGTACGAGCAGTACTTC.

This rearrangement joins TRBV2 to TRBJ2-6; D remains unclear. V was pared by 7 bases and J by 0 bases, with 7 bases between. The CDR3 runs 14 residues. The germline CDR1 and CDR2 sequences are SNHLY and FYNNEI. The CDR3 nucleotides are TGTGCCAGCAAGCAGGACTCTGGGGCCAACGTCCTGACTTTC. Protein: CASKQDSGANVLTF.

The chain employs TRBV6-5 and TRBJ2-3; 7 bases line up with TRBD2. Germline values: CDR1 MNHEY, CDR2 SVGAGI. With V trimmed by 2 bases and J by 3 bases, 2 bases remained unmatched. This CDR3 is built from 14 residues. CDR3 DNA sequence: TGTGCCAGCAGTTACAGGGGAGGGACAGATACGCAGTATTTT. Translation: CASSYRGGTDTQYF.